These T cell receptor beta chains were read from a single sample in a study of OX40 agonist ivuxolimab in advanced cancers. Sequenced by immunoSEQ multiplex PCR; TCRdb stores in-frame clones only, minus some. This table holds about 78,000 clones, 87% found once. The sequencing used CD4+ or CD8+ T cells sorted from blood, collected in a trial of the OX40 agonist ivuxolimab. The receptors stem from an adult with an advanced solid tumor such as melanoma, head and neck, liver or kidney cancer. The CDR3 runs from the conserved cysteine through the conserved F or W. The D gene is left open where the match is weak. The listing skips clone size in some rows; elsewhere it reads once, few, many or a size class.

D gene	clone size	V gene	CDR3 length	J gene	CDR3 protein	CDR3 DNA
TRBD2	NA	TRBV6-1	13	TRBJ2-7	CASGGLALHEQYF	TGTGCCAGCGGGGGACTAGCGCTCCACGAGCAGTACTTC
NA	NA	TRBV5-4	15	TRBJ2-6	CASSRQNSGANVLTF	TGTGCCAGCAGCCGCCAAAACTCTGGGGCCAACGTCCTGACTTTC
TRBD1	NA	TRBV6-1	13	TRBJ1-4	CASSQGEVEKLFF	TGTGCCAGCAGCCAGGGGGAGGTAGAAAAACTGTTTTTT
TRBD1	NA	TRBV6-5	16	TRBJ1-2	CASSYITGQGAQDYTF	TGTGCCAGCAGTTACATCACCGGACAGGGGGCGCAAGACTACACCTTC
NA	NA	TRBV5-1	14	TRBJ1-1	CASSASGENTEAFF	TGCGCCAGCAGCGCCTCGGGAGAGAACACTGAAGCTTTCTTT
NA	NA	TRBV7-2	13	TRBJ2-7	CASNTLRGIEQYF	TGTGCCAGCAACACGTTACGGGGGATCGAGCAGTACTTC
TRBD1	NA	TRBV9	16	TRBJ2-7	CASSVMSGQGVLEQYF	TGTGCCAGCAGCGTAATGTCGGGACAGGGGGTCCTCGAGCAGTACTTC
TRBD1	NA	TRBV4-1	15	TRBJ1-3	CASSQDQGAGNTIYF	TGCGCCAGCAGCCAAGATCAGGGGGCTGGAAACACCATATATTTT
NA	NA	TRBV7-2	12	TRBJ1-2	CASSESRGGYTF	TGTGCCAGCAGCGAATCCCGGGGCGGCTACACCTTC
NA	NA	TRBV19	15	TRBJ2-2	CASSIRHSNTGELFF	TGTGCCAGTAGTATTCGACACTCGAACACCGGGGAGCTGTTTTTT
TRBD1	NA	TRBV19	15	TRBJ1-6	CASSRFGTDNSPLHF	TGTGCCAGTAGTAGGTTCGGGACAGACAATTCACCCCTCCACTTT
TRBD2	NA	TRBV12-5	13	TRBJ2-7	CASHRTSDYEQYF	TGTGCTAGCCATAGGACTAGCGACTACGAGCAGTACTTC
TRBD1	NA	TRBV28	15	TRBJ1-3	CASSFGTGVGNTIYF	TGTGCCAGCAGTTTCGGGACAGGGGTCGGAAACACCATATATTTT
TRBD1	NA	TRBV28	14	TRBJ1-2	CASRTTGAGYGYTF	TGTGCCAGCAGGACGACAGGGGCAGGGTATGGCTACACCTTC
NA	NA	TRBV5-4	14	TRBJ2-2	CASSLDVYTGELFF	TGTGCCAGCAGCTTGGACGTCTACACCGGGGAGCTGTTTTTT
NA	NA	TRBV27	14	TRBJ1-1	CASSFSGVVTEAFF	TGTGCCAGCAGTTTTAGCGGGGTGGTCACTGAAGCTTTCTTT
NA	once	TRBV5-1	14	TRBJ1-4	CASSLLATNEKLFF	TGCGCCAGCAGCTTGCTGGCAACTAATGAAAAACTGTTTTTT
NA	NA	TRBV2	14	TRBJ2-7	CASSERMNSYEQYF	TGTGCCAGCAGTGAGAGAATGAACTCCTACGAGCAGTACTTC
NA	NA	TRBV5-1	14	TRBJ2-2	CASSPDSYTGELFF	TGCGCCAGCAGCCCGGACAGCTACACCGGGGAGCTGTTTTTT
NA	NA	TRBV14	17	TRBJ2-1	CASSPIYVWGELNEQFF	TGTGCCAGCAGCCCCATCTATGTTTGGGGAGAGTTAAATGAGCAGTTCTTC
TRBD2	NA	TRBV28	15	TRBJ2-4	CASSNPRGDGNIQYF	TGTGCCAGCAGTAACCCGCGGGGGGACGGAAACATTCAGTACTTC
NA	NA	TRBV19	14	TRBJ2-3	CASSIDGRTDTQYF	TGTGCCAGTAGTATAGACGGGAGAACAGATACGCAGTATTTT
TRBD1	once	TRBV6-4	14	TRBJ1-2	CASSKGQGAYGYTF	TGTGCCAGCAGTAAAGGACAGGGGGCCTATGGCTACACCTTC
TRBD1	NA	TRBV7-9	15	TRBJ1-1	CASSSTGQGATEAFF	TGTGCCAGCAGCTCTACGGGACAGGGGGCTACTGAAGCTTTCTTT
TRBD2	NA	TRBV18	14	TRBJ2-7	CASSPGEGFYEQYF	TGTGCCAGCTCACCAGGGGAGGGTTTCTACGAGCAGTACTTC
NA	NA	TRBV7-3	13	TRBJ1-1	CASSRQENTEAFF	TGTGCCAGCAGCAGACAGGAGAACACTGAAGCTTTCTTT
NA	once	TRBV29-1	12	TRBJ2-7	CSVDNGGYEQYF	TGCAGCGTTGATAATGGGGGCTACGAGCAGTACTTC
NA	once	TRBV18	15	TRBJ2-5	CASSKFGRNQETQYF	TGTGCCAGCTCAAAATTCGGTCGGAACCAAGAGACCCAGTACTTC
NA	NA	TRBV4-1	15	TRBJ1-5	CASSQQGSSNQPQHF	TGCGCCAGCAGCCAACAGGGTTCTAGCAATCAGCCCCAGCATTTT
TRBD2	NA	TRBV5-4	15	TRBJ2-1	CASSFRTSTYNEQFF	TGTGCCAGCAGCTTCCGGACTAGCACCTACAATGAGCAGTTCTTC
NA	NA	TRBV10-1	14	TRBJ1-4	CATSSGTTNEKLFF	TGCGCCACCTCCTCGGGGACTACTAATGAAAAACTGTTTTTT
NA	NA	TRBV1	12	TRBJ1-5	CTFVGGNQPQHF	TGCACCTTTGTGGGGGGGAATCAGCCCCAGCATTTT
TRBD2	NA	TRBV10-3	13	TRBJ2-1	CANGREEHNEQFF	TGTGCCAACGGGCGGGAGGAACACAATGAGCAGTTCTTC
TRBD2	NA	TRBV27	14	TRBJ2-3	CASSSLAGGDTQYF	TGTGCCAGCAGTTCACTAGCGGGAGGGGATACGCAGTATTTT
NA	NA	TRBV27	15	TRBJ2-7	CASSLSATYSYEQYF	TGTGCCAGCAGTTTATCTGCGACATACTCCTACGAGCAGTACTTC
NA	NA	TRBV7-2	15	TRBJ2-2	CASSAYLRHTGELFF	TGTGCCAGCAGCGCCTACCTACGCCACACCGGGGAGCTGTTTTTT
NA	NA	TRBV4-3	19	TRBJ2-7	CASSQDCRALWGFSYEQYF	TGCGCCAGCAGCCAAGATTGTCGAGCCCTTTGGGGGTTTTCCTACGAGCAGTACTTC
NA	NA	TRBV9	13	TRBJ2-5	CASSVVGAETQYF	TGTGCCAGCAGCGTAGTGGGGGCAGAGACCCAGTACTTC
TRBD1	NA	TRBV19	13	TRBJ2-3	CASSRQGGDTQYF	TGTGCCAGTAGTAGACAGGGTGGGGATACGCAGTATTTT
NA	NA	TRBV6-5	15	TRBJ2-6	CASSPDPSGANVLTF	TGTGCCAGCAGCCCCGACCCCTCTGGGGCCAACGTCCTGACTTTC
NA	few	TRBV4-1	15	TRBJ1-2	CASSQVDSTNYGYTF	TGCGCCAGCAGCCAAGTGGACAGTACTAACTATGGCTACACCTTC